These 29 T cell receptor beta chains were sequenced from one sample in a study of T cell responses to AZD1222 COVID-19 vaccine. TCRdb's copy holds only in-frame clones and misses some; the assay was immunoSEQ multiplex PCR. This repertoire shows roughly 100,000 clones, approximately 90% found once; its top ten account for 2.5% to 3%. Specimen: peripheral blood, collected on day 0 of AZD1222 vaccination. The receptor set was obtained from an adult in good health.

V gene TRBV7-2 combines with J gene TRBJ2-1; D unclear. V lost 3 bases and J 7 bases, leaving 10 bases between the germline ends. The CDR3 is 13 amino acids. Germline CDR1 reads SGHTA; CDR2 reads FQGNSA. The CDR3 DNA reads TGTGCCAGCAGCTTTCTTATGGGGAATGAGCAGTTCTTC. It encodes CASSFLMGNEQFF.

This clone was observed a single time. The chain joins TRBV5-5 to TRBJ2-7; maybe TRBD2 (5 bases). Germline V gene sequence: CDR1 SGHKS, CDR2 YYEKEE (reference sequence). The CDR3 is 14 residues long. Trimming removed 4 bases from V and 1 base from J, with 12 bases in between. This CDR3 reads CASSPELVSYEQYF. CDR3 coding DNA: TGTGCCAGCAGCCCCGAACTAGTTTCCTACGAGCAGTACTTC.

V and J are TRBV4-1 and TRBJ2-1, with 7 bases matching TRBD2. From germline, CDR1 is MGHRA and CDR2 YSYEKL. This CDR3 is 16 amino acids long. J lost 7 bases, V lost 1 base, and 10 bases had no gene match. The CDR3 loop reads CASSQVASGFRNEQFF. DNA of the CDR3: TGCGCCAGCAGCCAAGTGGCTAGCGGATTTAGGAATGAGCAGTTCTTC.

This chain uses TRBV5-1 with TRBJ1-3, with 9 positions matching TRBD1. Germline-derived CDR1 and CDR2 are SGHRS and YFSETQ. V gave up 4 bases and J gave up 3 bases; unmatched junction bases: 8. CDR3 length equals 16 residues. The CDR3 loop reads CASSATGTGSGNTIYF. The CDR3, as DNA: TGCGCCAGCAGCGCGACCGGGACAGGGAGTGGAAACACCATATATTTT.

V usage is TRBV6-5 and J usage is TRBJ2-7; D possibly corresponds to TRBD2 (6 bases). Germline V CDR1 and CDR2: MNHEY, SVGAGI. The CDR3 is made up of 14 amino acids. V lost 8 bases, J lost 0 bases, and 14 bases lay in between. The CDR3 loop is CASDLPGGSYEQYF. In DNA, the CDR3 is TGTGCCAGCGACCTGCCCGGGGGCTCCTACGAGCAGTACTTC.

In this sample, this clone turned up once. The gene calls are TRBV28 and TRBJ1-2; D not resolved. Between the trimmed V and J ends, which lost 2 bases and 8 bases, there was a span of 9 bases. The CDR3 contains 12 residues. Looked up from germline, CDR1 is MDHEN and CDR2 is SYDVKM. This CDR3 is CASSLEAPGYTF. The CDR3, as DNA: TGTGCCAGCAGTTTAGAGGCCCCGGGCTACACCTTC.

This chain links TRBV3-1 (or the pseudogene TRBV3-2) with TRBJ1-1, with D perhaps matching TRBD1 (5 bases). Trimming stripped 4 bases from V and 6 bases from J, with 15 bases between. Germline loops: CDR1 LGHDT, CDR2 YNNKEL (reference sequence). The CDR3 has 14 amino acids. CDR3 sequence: CASSPHGGSAEAFF. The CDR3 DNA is TGTGCCAGCAGCCCGCACGGGGGTAGCGCTGAAGCTTTCTTT.

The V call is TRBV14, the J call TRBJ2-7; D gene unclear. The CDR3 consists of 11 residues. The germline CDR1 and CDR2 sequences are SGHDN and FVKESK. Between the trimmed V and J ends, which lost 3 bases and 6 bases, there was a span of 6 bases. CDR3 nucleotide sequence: TGTGCCAGCAGCCATTTCGGCGAGCAGTACTTC. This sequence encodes CASSHFGEQYF.

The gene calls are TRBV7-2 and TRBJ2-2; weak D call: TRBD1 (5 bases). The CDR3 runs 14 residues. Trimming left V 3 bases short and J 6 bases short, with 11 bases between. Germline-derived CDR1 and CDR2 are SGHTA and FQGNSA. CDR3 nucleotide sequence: TGTGCCAGCAGCTTGGCAGGGTGGCCCGGGGAGCTGTTTTTT. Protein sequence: CASSLAGWPGELFF.

The CDR3 nucleotides are TGTGCCAGTAGTCACGTCCGCGGGACAGGGGGTGAAAAACTGTTTTTT. This gives the protein CASSHVRGTGGEKLFF. The genes are TRBV19 and TRBJ1-4; TRBD1 agrees at 11 bases. Germline V lookup: CDR1 LNHDA, CDR2 SQIVND (reference sequence). CDR3 length: 16 amino acids. V shed 5 bases, J shed 7 bases, and the junction held 9 bases outside the gene matches.

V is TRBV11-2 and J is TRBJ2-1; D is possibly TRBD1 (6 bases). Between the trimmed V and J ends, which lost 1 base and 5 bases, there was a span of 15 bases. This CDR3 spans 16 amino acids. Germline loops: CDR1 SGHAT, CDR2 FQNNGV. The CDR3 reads CASSLGRTVLNNEQFF. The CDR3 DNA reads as TGTGCCAGCAGCTTAGGCAGGACAGTGCTCAACAATGAGCAGTTCTTC.

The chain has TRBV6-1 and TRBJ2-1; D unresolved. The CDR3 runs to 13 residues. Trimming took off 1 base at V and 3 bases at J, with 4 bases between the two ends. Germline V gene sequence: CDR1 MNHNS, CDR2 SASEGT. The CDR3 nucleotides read TGTGCCAGCAGTGAAGAGGGCTACAATGAGCAGTTCTTC. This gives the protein CASSEEGYNEQFF.

The CDR3: CASSSMNTEAFF. The CDR3 DNA follows: TGTGCCAGCAGCTCCATGAACACTGAAGCTTTCTTT. V and J are TRBV28 and TRBJ1-1; D is unclear. V dropped 6 bases and J dropped 0 bases, with 5 bases sitting between them. CDR3 length equals 12 residues. The germline V gene has CDR1 MDHEN and CDR2 SYDVKM.

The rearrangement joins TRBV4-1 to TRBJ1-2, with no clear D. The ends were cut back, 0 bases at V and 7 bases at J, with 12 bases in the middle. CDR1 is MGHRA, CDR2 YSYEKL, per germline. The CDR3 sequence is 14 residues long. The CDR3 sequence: CASSQDMKGGGYTF. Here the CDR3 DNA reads TGCGCCAGCAGCCAAGATATGAAGGGTGGTGGCTACACCTTC.

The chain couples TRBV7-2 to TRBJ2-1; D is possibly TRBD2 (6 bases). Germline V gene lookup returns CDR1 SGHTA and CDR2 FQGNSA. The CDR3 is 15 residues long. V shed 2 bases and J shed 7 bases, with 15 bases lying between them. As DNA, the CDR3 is TGTGCCAGCAGCTTATACAGGCGGGCGGGGAATGAGCAGTTCTTC. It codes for CASSLYRRAGNEQFF.

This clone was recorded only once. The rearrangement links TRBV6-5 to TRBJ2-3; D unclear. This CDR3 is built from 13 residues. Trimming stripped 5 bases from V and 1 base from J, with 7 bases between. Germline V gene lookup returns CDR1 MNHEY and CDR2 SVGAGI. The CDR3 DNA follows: TGTGCCAGCAGTCCCCCGGGCACAGATACGCAGTATTTT. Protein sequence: CASSPPGTDTQYF.

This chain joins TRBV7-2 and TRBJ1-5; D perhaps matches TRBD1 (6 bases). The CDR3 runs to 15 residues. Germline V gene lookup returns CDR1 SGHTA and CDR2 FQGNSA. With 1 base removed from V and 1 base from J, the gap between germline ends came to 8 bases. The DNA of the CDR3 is TGTGCCAGCAGCTTAGGGGGGCTCAGCAATCAGCCCCAGCATTTT. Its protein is CASSLGGLSNQPQHF.

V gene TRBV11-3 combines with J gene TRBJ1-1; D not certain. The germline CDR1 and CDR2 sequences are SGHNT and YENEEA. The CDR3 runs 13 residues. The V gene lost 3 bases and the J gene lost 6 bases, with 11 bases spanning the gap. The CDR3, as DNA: TGTGCCAGCAGCTTTGCGGGGTACGCTGAAGCTTTCTTT. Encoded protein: CASSFAGYAEAFF.

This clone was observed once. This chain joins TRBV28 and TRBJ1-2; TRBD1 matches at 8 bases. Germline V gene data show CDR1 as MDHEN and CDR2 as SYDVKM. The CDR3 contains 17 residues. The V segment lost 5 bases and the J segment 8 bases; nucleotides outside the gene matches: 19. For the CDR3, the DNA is TGTGCCAGCAGTGATCCCGGACAGGGAATGGGTTTCGGCGGCTACACCTTC. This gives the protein CASSDPGQGMGFGGYTF.

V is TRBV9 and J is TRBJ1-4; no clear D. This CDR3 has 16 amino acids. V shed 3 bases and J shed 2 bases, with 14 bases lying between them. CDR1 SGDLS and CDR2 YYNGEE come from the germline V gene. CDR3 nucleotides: TGTGCCAGCAGCGCCGATAAGGGTATGACTAATGAAAAACTGTTTTTT. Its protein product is CASSADKGMTNEKLFF.

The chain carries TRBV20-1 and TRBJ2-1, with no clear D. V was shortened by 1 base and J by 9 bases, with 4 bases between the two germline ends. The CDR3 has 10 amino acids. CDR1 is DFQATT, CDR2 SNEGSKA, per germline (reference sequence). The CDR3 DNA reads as TGCAGTGCTAGAGGGGGTGAGCAGTTCTTC. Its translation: CSARGGEQFF.

The CDR3 nucleotides are TGTGCCAGCAGGGGCCTAGTGGGGAGCACTGAAGCTTTCTTT. Amino acid sequence: CASRGLVGSTEAFF. This chain uses TRBV2 with TRBJ1-1; unclear D gene. This CDR3 is built from 14 residues. Germline assignment: CDR1 SNHLY and CDR2 FYNNEI. Trimming took 6 bases from V and 4 from J, leaving 15 bases between them.

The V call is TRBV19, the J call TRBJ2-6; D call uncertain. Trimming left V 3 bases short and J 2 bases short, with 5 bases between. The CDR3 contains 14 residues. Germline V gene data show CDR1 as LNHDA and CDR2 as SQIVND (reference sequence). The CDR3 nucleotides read TGTGCCAGTAGTATCGTACCTGGGGCCAACGTCCTGACTTTC. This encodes CASSIVPGANVLTF.

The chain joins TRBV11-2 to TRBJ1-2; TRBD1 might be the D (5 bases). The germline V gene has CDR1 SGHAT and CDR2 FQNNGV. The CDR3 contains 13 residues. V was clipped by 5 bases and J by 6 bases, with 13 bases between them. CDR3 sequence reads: CASSLVLGDGYTF. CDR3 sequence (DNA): TGTGCCAGCAGCCTGGTTTTGGGGGATGGCTACACCTTC.

The CDR3 nucleotides read TGCGCCAGCAGCCGGGACGGAAGCTCTGGGGCCAACGTCCTGACTTTC. Protein: CASSRDGSSGANVLTF. This chain uses TRBV5-1 with TRBJ2-6; D could derive from TRBD1 or TRBD2 (5 bases each). Germline V gene data show CDR1 as SGHRS and CDR2 as YFSETQ. The ends were cut back, 4 bases at V and 0 bases at J, with 11 bases in the middle. CDR3 length: 16 residues. Full variable domain (missing parts from reference TRBV5-1 and TRBJ2-6): KAGVTQTPRYLIKTRGQQVTLSCSPISGHRSVSWYQQTPGQGLQFLFEYFSETQRNKGNFPGRFSGRQFSNSRSEMNVSTLELGDSALYLCASSRDGSSGANVLTFGAGSRLTVL.

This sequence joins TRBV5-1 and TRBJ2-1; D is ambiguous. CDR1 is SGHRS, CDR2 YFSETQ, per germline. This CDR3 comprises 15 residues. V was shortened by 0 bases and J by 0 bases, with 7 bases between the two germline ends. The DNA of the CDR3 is TGCGCCAGCAGCTTGGACTTGTCCTCCTACAATGAGCAGTTCTTC. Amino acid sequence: CASSLDLSSYNEQFF.

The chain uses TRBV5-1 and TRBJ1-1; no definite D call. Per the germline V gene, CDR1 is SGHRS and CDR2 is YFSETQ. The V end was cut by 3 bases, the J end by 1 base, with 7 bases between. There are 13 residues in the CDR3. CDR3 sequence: CASSSYKNTEAFF. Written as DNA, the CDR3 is TGCGCCAGCAGCTCGTACAAGAACACTGAAGCTTTCTTT.

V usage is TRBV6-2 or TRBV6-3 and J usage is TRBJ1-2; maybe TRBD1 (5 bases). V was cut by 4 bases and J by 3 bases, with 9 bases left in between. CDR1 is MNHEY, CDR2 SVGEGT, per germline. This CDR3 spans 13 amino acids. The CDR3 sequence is CASSSTGYYGYTF. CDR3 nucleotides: TGTGCCAGCAGTTCTACAGGCTACTATGGCTACACCTTC.

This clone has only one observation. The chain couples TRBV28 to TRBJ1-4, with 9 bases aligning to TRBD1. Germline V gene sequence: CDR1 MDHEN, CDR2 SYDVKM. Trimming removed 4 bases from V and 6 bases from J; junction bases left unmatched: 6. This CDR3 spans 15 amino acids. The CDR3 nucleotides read TGTGCCAGCAGTTGGACAGGGGCAAAGGATGAAAAACTGTTTTTT. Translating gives CASSWTGAKDEKLFF.